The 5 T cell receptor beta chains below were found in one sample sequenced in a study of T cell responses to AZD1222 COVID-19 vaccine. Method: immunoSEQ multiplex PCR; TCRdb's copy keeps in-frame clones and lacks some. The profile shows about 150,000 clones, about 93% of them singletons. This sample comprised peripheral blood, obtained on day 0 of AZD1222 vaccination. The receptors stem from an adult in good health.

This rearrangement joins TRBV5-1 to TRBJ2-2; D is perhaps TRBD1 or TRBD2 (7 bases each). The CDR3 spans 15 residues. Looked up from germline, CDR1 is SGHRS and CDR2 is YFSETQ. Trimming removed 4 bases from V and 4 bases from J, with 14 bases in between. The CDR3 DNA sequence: TGCGCCAGCAGCCCAGGGGGGGCGGGCACCGGGGAGCTGTTTTTT. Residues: CASSPGGAGTGELFF.

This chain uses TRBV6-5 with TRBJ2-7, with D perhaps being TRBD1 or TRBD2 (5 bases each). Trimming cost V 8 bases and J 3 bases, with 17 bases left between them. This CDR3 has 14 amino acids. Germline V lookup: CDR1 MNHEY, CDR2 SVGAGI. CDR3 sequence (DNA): TGTGCCAGCCATGAATCCGGGGCCCTCTACGAGCAGTACTTC. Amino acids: CASHESGALYEQYF.

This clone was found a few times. The CDR3 nucleotides read TGTGCCAGCAGTTACTCGACCGCAGCGGACGGGTCCTACAATGAGCAGTTCTTC. This sequence encodes CASSYSTAADGSYNEQFF. The chain has TRBV6-2 or TRBV6-3 and TRBJ2-1; D perhaps matches TRBD2 (5 bases). The CDR3 spans 18 residues. The V gene lost 0 bases and the J gene lost 1 base, with 16 bases spanning the gap. Germline assignment: CDR1 MNHEY and CDR2 SVGEGT.

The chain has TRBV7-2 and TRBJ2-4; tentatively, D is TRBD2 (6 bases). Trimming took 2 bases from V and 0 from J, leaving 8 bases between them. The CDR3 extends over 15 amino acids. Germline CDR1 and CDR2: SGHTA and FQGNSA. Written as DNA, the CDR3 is TGTGCCAGCAGCTTAACGGGAGTAGCCAAAAACATTCAGTACTTC. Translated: CASSLTGVAKNIQYF.

The CDR3: CASSTADRIRGYTF. The CDR3 bases are TGTGCCAGCAGCACCGCCGACAGGATTCGTGGCTACACCTTC. The genes are TRBV7-9 and TRBJ1-2, with D maybe TRBD1 (6 bases). The CDR3 runs to 14 residues. The V gene's germline CDR1 is SEHNR and CDR2 FQNEAQ (reference sequence). V dropped 5 bases and J dropped 7 bases, with 17 bases sitting between them.